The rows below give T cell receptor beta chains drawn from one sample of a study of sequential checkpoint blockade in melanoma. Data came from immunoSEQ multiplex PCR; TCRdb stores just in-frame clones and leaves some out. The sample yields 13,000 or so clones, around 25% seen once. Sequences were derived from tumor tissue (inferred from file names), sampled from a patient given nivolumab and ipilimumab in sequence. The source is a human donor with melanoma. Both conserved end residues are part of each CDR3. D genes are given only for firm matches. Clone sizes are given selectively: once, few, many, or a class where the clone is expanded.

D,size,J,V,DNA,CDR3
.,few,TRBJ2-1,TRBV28,TGTGCCAGCAGGGTCGGGAGCTCCTACAATGAGCAGTTCTTC,CASRVGSSYNEQFF
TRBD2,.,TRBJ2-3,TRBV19,TGTGCCAGTAGTCCCTCTTTAGCGGGAGTTCTTGCTACAGATACGCAGTATTTT,CASSPSLAGVLATDTQYF
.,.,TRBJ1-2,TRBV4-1,TGCGCCAGCAGCTCCAAGGCCGGGGGGCAGTTACCAAATGGCTACACCTTC,CASSSKAGGQLPNGYTF
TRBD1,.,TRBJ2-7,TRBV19,TGTGCCAGTAGTAGGAGGGCCCGGACAGGGAACTCCTACGAGCAGTACTTC,CASSRRARTGNSYEQYF
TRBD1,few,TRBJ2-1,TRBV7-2,TGTGCCAGTCGGTCGCTCCCTCAGCGAGACAGGGCCTCCTACAATGAGCAGTTCTTC,CASRSLPQRDRASYNEQFF
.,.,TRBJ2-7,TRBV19,TGTGCCAGTAGTATGACCGGGACTCCGAGCTACGAGCAGTACTTC,CASSMTGTPSYEQYF
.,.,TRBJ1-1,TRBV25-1,TGTGCCAGCAGCCTCCCTGGCTGGGACACTGAAGCTTTCTTT,CASSLPGWDTEAFF
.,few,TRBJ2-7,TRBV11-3,TGTGCCAGCAGCTTACGCCGGACTACAGAGAGCTCCTACGAGCAGTACTTC,CASSLRRTTESSYEQYF
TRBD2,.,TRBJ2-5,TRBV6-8,TGTGCCAGCAGTTACTCGCAGACTAGCGGCCAAGAGACCCAGTACTTC,CASSYSQTSGQETQYF
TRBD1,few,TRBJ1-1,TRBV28,TGTGCCAGCAGTTCCCCAGGGGGGCAGGACACTGAAGCTTTCTTT,CASSSPGGQDTEAFF
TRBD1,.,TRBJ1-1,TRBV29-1,TGCAGCGTTTTGCCGGGACAGGGTTATGAAGCTTTCTTT,CSVLPGQGYEAFF
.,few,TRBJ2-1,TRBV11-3,TGTGCCAGCAGCTTGACAGTCAGCAATAACAATGAGCAGTTCTTC,CASSLTVSNNNEQFF
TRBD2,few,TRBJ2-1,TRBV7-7,TGTGCCAGCAGCCCGCGGGGCCAACTAGCGGGAGTGTACAATGAGCAGTTCTTC,CASSPRGQLAGVYNEQFF
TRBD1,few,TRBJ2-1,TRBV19,TGTGCCAGTAGTATACTTCGGGACAGGGGGCGATATGAGCAGTTCTTC,CASSILRDRGRYEQFF
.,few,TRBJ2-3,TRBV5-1,TGCGCCAGCAGCTTGGAACCGTTATACACAGATACGCAGTATTTT,CASSLEPLYTDTQYF
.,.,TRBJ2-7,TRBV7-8,TGTGCCAGCAGCTTAGGGGACGGCTACGAGCAGTACTTC,CASSLGDGYEQYF
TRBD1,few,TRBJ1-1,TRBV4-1,TGCGCCAGCAGCCAAGCCCCTGCCTCCGGGACAGTAAACACTGAAGCTTTCTTT,CASSQAPASGTVNTEAFF
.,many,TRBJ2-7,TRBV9,TGTGCCAGCACCCAAAGGTGGGCAGTTTTCGACGAGCAGTACTTC,CASTQRWAVFDEQYF
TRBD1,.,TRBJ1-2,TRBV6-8,TGTGCCAGCAGTTACCCAGGGGGTAACTATGGCTACACCTTC,CASSYPGGNYGYTF
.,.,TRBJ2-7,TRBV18,TGTGCCAGCTCACCTGAGGGGCCCTTCCCCTACGAGCAGTACTTC,CASSPEGPFPYEQYF
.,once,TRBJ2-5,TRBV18,TGTGCCAGCTCACCAGGCTCGACCCAAGAGACCCAGTACTTC,CASSPGSTQETQYF
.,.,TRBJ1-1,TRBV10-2,TGCGCCAGCAGTGAGGGATGGGGCACTGAAGCTTTCTTT,CASSEGWGTEAFF
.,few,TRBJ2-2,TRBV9,TGTGCCAGCGATCACAAGGGGAACGGGGAGCTGTTTTTT,CASDHKGNGELFF
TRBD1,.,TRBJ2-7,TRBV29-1,TGCAGCGTTGAAGATGGGACAGCTCCAACCTACGAGCAGTACTTC,CSVEDGTAPTYEQYF
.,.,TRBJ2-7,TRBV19,TGTGCCAGTACGGCAGGAGGGGTGTACGAGCAGTACTTC,CASTAGGVYEQYF
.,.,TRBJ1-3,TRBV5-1,TGCGCCAGCAGCTTGGAAGATGCTGCCTCTGGGGACACCATATATTTT,CASSLEDAASGDTIYF
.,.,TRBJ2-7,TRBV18,TGTGCCAGCTCACCACCGGGGACCCCTGAGCAGTACTTC,CASSPPGTPEQYF
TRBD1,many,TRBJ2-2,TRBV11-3,TGTGCCAGCAGCTCCCGCAGGGGGACAGCTGGGACCGGGGAGCTGTTTTTT,CASSSRRGTAGTGELFF
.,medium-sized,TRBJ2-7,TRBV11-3,TGTGCCAGCAGTCCACACGAAACGGGGATCGTGGGCCACGAGCAGTACTTC,CASSPHETGIVGHEQYF
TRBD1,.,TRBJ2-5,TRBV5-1,TGCGCCAGCAGCCCCGGGACAGCACAAGAGACCCAGTACTTC,CASSPGTAQETQYF
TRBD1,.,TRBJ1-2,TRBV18,TGTGCCAGCTCAAGACAGGGGACTAATGGCTACACCTTC,CASSRQGTNGYTF
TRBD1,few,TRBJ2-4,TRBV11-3,TGTGCCAGCAGCTCCGGGACAGCGATAAACATTCAGTACTTC,CASSSGTAINIQYF
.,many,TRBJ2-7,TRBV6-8,TGTGCCAGCGGCGTCGGTCGGGGGAGCGTGGCTTACGAGCAGTACTTC,CASGVGRGSVAYEQYF
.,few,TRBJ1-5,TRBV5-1,TGCGCCAGCAGCTTGGGGCAGGGAGGTGAACAGCCCCAGCATTTT,CASSLGQGGEQPQHF
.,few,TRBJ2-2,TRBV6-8,TGTGCCAGCAGCCGGGATCCCCTCACCGGGGAGCTGTTTTTT,CASSRDPLTGELFF
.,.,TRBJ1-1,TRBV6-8,TGTGCCAGCAGTCGACCCCTGAGGACTGAAGCTTTCTTT,CASSRPLRTEAFF
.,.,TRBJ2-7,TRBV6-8,TGTGCCAGCAGTTACGGCAGCGGAGCTTCCTACGAGCAGTACTTC,CASSYGSGASYEQYF
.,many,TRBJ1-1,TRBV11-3,TGTGCCAGCAGCTTCAAAAGGGGGTGGAACACTGAAGCTTTCTTT,CASSFKRGWNTEAFF
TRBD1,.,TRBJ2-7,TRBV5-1,TGCGCCAGCAGCTTGGCCGAAGGGGGCTTAGGAGAGCAGTACTTC,CASSLAEGGLGEQYF
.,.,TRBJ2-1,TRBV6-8,TGTGCCAGCAGTCCGGACGGTCCAGACAATGAGCAGTTCTTC,CASSPDGPDNEQFF
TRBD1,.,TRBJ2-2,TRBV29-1,TGCAGCGCCCATCGACAGGGCACCGGGGAGCTGTTTTTT,CSAHRQGTGELFF
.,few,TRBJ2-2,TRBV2,TGTGCCAGCACCTCGCCTACCCACCGGGAGCTGTTTTTT,CASTSPTHRELFF
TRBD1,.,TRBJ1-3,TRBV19,TGTGCCAGTAGACGGACAGGGGCTGGAAACACCATATATTTT,CASRRTGAGNTIYF
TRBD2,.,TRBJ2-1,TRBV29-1,TGCAGCGCTACACTAGCGGGAGGACACGAGCAGTTCTTC,CSATLAGGHEQFF
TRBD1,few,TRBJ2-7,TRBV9,TGTGCCAGCAGCGCTACAGGGGCGACACTCGAGCAGTACTTC,CASSATGATLEQYF
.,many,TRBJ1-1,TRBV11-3,TGTGCCAGCAGCTTGGACCCAGGCCCGAACACTGAAGCTTTCTTT,CASSLDPGPNTEAFF
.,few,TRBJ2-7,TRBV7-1,TGTGCCAGCAGCTCCTCCCCAGGCTACGAGCAGTACTTC,CASSSSPGYEQYF
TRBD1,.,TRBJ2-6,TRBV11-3,TGTGCCAGCAGCGGGGGACAGGGGGCGCATGGGGCCAACGTCCTGACTTTC,CASSGGQGAHGANVLTF